This TCR beta chain emerged from a study of molecular identifiers for immune sequencing clone quantification. Study-wide findings and caveats: It was shown that clones above 20 RNA copies held over 98% of effector molecules, but under 1% in naive cells.

V was clipped by 4 bases and J by 3 bases, with 16 bases between them. Germline CDR1 is MDHEN and CDR2 is SYDVKM. The CDR3 spans 15 residues. This clonotype showed up many times. Its antigen is undetermined. For bulk TCR libraries, previously described methods and listed TCR primers were used. TCRdb reprocessed the PCR reads with MiXCR, giving one entry per CDR3 protein. Of 65,000 or so distinct CDR3 sequences in the sample, around 20% were seen once. The chain couples TRBV28 to TRBJ2-7; D possibly uses TRBD1 or TRBD2 (6 bases each). Sample: naive CD8+ T cells from blood, with Jurkat cell RNA spiked in. Subset here: FACS-sorted CD8+CD4-CCR7+CD45RA+ naive T cells. This receptor was obtained from a human donor in good health. Some libraries in this study had Jurkat cell RNA spiked in. As DNA, the CDR3 is TGTGCCAGCAGTTGGTTATTAGGGGGGCGCTACGAGCAGTACTTC. This translates into CASSWLLGGRYEQYF.